The clone carrying this TCR beta chain has at least ten counts. Between the trimmed V and J ends, which lost 6 bases and 0 bases, there was a span of 7 bases. CDR3 length: 13 amino acids. CDR1 and CDR2 from the germline V gene are LGHNT and FRNRAP. The sample is drawn from a study of radiation and T cells in renal cell carcinoma. Clones were sequenced by immunoSEQ multiplex PCR, and TCRdb holds only the in-frame ones, with some missing. The sample yields 10,000 to 15,000 clones, 33% seen once. This sample's treatment: 15 Gy SBRT to primary tumor, nephrectomy 4 weeks later. The V and J genes are TRBV12-5 and TRBJ2-3; perhaps TRBD2 as D (5 bases). This TCR was recovered from a man in his sixties with renal cell carcinoma. The sample here was tumor tissue, taken from a patient whose treatment included radiotherapy and nephrectomy. The chain's CDR3 is CASGLGSTDTQYF. CDR3 DNA sequence: TGTGCTAGTGGACTAGGGAGCACAGATACGCAGTATTTT.